Sequencing of this T cell receptor (beta chain) was carried out in a study of T cell clonality in common variable immunodeficiency. Study-wide results and caveats: CVID subjects showed higher TCRbeta clonality than healthy controls. Fewer deletions and N-nucleotide insertions were reportedly seen in common variable immunodeficiency TCR beta sequences.

CVID meant reduced serum IgG, IgA and/or IgM plus specific antibody deficiency. Of CVID subjects, around 16 were female and roughly 29 male, mean age approximately 40. Blood came from CVID subjects not ill and not taking immunomodulatory or immunosuppressive medication. The protocol was immunoSEQ multiplex PCR, while the TCRdb copy is restricted to in-frame clones and leaves out a portion. This sample has about 20,000 clones, each found more than once. The V gene end was trimmed by 1 base and the J gene end by 7 bases; junction bases not matched to a gene: 5. Germline CDR1 reads SGHTA; CDR2 reads FQGNSA. This CDR3 comprises 14 residues. This clone was picked up a small number of times. Its cognate antigen is unknown. Read sequence stops 3 residues before the CDR3 end, and the germline J gene provides the missing end.

The sequenced sample was peripheral blood mononuclear cells. The origin of this receptor is a human donor with common variable immunodeficiency. The chain joins TRBV7-2 to TRBJ1-2; 8 bases are shared with TRBD1. CDR3 DNA, as far as it was read: TGTGCCAGCAGCTTAGAGCAGGGGGCTGGTGGC. The encoded protein is CASSLEQGAGG. In full, the CDR3 is CASSLEQGAGGYTF. Full variable domain (missing parts from reference TRBV7-2 and TRBJ1-2): GAGVSQSPSNKVTEKGKDVELRCDPISGHTALYWYRQSLGQGLEFLIYFQGNSAPDKSGLPSDRFSAERTGGSVSTLTIQRTQQEDSAVYLCASSLEQGAGGYTFGSGTRLTVV.